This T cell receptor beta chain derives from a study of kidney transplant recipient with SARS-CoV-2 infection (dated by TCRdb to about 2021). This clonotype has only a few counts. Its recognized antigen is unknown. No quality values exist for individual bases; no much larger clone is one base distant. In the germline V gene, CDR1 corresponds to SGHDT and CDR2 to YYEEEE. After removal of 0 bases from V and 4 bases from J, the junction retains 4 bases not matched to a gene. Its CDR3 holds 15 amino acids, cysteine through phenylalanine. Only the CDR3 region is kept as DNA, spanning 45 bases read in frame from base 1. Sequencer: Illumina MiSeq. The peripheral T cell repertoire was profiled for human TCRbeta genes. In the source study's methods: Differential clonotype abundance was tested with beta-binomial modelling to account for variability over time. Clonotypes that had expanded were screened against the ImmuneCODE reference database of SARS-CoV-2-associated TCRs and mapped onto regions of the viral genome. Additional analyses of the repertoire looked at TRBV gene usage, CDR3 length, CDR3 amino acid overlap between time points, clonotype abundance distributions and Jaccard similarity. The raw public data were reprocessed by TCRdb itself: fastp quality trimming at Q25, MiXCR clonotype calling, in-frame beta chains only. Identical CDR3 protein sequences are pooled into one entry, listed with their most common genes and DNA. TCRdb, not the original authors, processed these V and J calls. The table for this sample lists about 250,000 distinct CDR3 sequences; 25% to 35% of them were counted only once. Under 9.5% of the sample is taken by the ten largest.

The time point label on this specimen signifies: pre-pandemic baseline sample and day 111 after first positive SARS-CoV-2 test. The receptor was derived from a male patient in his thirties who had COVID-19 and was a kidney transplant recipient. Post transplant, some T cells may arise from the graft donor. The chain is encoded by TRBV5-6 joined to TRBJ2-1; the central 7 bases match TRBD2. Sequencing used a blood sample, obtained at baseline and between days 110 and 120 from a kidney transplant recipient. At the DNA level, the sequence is TGTGCCAGCAGCTTGGAAAGCGGGGTGTACAATGAGCAGTTCTTC. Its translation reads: CASSLESGVYNEQFF.